Sequencing of this TCR beta chain was carried out in a study of T cells expressing NK-cell markers. Turning to the study itself: HCMV seropositivity characterized most of the eight sequenced donors, and seronegativity one.

Notes on this clonotype: Antigen specificity is unknown.

The CDR3 contains 14 residues. CDR1 and CDR2 (germline): SGHAT, FQNNGV. Notes on the study in general: For 5 to 7 donors, the dominant NKG2C+ clonotypes made up roughly 1.0-7.0% of their CD8+ T cells.

The cDNA for TCR beta came from 5'RACE template switching with UMIs. TCRdb re-called the 5' RACE reads and gives one entry per CDR3 protein, without DNA. The sample is made up of a few hundred thousand distinct CDR3 sequences, and the top ten hold under 6.5% of it. V is TRBV11-2 and J is TRBJ2-2. Sequenced: blood T cells: a sorted CD56 or NKG2C T cell subset, CD4+ or CD8+ T cells, or bulk PBMC T cells (not recorded which). The receptor comes from a man between 18 and 69 years old in good health. CDR3 sequence reads: CASSLEVGLRELFF. Supplemented by reference TRBV11-2 and TRBJ2-2, the full variable domain reads EAGVAQSPRYKIIEKRQSVAFWCNPISGHATLYWYQQILGQGPKLLIQFQNNGVVDDSQLPKDRFSAERLKGVDSTLKIQPAKLEDSAVYLCASSLEVGLRELFFGEGSRLTVL.